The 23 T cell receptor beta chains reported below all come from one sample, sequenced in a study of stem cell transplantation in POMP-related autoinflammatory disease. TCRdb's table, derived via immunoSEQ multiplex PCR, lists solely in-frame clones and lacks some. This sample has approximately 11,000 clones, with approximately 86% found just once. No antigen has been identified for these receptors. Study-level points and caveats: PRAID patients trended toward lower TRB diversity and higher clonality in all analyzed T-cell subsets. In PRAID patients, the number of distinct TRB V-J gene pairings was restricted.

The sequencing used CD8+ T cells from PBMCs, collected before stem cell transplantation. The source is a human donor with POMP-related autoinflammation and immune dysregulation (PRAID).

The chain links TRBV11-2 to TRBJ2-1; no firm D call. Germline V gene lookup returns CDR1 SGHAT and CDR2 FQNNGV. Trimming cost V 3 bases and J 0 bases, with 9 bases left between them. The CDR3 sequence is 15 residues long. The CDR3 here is CASSFPISSYNEQFF. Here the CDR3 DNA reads TGTGCCAGCAGCTTCCCAATAAGCTCCTACAATGAGCAGTTCTTC.

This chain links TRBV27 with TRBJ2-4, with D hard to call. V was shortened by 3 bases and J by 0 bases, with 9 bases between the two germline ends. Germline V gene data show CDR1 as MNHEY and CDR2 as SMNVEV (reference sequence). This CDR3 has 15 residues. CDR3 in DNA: TGTGCCAGCAGTTTTAGAGCCCAAGCCAAAAACATTCAGTACTTC. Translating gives CASSFRAQAKNIQYF.

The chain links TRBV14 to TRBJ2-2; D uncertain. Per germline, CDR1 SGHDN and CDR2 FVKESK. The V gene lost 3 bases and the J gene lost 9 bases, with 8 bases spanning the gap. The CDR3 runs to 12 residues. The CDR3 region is CASSQFSRELFF. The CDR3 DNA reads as TGTGCCAGCAGCCAGTTTTCCCGGGAGCTGTTTTTT.

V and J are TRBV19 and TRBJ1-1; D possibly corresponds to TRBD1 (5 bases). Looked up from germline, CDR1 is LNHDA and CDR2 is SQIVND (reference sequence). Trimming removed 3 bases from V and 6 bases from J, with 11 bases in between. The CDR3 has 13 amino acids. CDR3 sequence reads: CASSIGGRSEAFF. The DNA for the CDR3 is TGTGCCAGTAGTATCGGGGGACGTTCTGAAGCTTTCTTT.

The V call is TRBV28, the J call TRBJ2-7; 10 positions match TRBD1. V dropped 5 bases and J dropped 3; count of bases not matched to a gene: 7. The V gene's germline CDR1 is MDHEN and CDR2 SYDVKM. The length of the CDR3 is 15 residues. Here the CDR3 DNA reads TGTGCCAGCAGTCGGCTCCGGGACAGGGGCTACGAGCAGTACTTC. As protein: CASSRLRDRGYEQYF.

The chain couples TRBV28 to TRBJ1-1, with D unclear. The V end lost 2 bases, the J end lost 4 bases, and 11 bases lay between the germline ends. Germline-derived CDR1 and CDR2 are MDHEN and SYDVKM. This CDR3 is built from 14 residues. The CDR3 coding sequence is TGTGCCAGCAGTTTAAGTTGGGGTAGCACTGAAGCTTTCTTT. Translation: CASSLSWGSTEAFF.

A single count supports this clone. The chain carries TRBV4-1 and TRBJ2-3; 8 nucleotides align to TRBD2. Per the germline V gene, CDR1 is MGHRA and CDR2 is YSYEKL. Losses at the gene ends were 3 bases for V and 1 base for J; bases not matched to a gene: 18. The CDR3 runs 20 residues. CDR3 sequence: CASSHLTEREKLSCTDTQYF. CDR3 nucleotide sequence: TGCGCCAGCAGCCACCTGACGGAGCGGGAGAAGCTGTCCTGCACAGATACGCAGTATTTT.

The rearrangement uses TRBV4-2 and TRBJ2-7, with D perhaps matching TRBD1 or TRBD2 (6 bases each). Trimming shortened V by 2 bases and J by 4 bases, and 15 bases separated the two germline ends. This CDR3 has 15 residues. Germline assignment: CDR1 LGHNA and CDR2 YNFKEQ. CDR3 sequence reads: CASSQLKGDSYEQYF. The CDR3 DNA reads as TGTGCCAGCAGCCAACTCAAGGGGGACTCGTACGAGCAGTACTTC.

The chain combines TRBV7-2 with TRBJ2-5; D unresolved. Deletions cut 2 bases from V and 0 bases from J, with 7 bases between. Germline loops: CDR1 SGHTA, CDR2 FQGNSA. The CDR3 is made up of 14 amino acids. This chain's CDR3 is CASSLPYYQETQYF. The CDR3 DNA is TGTGCCAGCAGCTTACCGTACTACCAAGAGACCCAGTACTTC.

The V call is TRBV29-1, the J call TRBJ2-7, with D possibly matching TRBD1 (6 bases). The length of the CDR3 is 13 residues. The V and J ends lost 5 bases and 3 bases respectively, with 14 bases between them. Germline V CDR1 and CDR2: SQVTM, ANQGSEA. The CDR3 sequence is CSVWTAQLYEQYF. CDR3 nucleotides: TGCAGCGTTTGGACAGCGCAACTCTACGAGCAGTACTTC.

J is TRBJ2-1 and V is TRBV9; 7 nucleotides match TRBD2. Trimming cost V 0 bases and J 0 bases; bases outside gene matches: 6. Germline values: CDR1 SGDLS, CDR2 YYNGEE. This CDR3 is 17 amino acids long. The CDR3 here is CASSVAGREPSYNEQFF. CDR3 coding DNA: TGTGCCAGCAGCGTAGCTGGGCGGGAGCCCTCCTACAATGAGCAGTTCTTC.

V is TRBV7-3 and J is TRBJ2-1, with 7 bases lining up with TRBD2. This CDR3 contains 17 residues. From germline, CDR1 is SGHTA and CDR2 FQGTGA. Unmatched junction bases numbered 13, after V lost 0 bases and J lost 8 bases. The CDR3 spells CASSLTLAATPEDEQFF. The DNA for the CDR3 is TGTGCCAGCAGCTTAACGCTAGCGGCCACCCCCGAGGATGAGCAGTTCTTC.

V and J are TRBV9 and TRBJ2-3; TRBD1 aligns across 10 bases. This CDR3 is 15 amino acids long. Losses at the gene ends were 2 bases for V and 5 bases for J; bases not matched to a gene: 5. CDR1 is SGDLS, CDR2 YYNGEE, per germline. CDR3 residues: CASSVGTGVIDTQYF. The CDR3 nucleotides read TGTGCCAGCAGCGTGGGGACAGGGGTTATAGATACGCAGTATTTT.

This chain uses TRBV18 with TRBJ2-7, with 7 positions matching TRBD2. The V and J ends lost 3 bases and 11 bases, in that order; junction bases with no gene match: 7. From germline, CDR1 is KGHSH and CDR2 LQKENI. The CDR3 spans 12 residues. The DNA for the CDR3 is TGTGCCAGCTCACCTGATGGGGGGGAGGAGTACTTC. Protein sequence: CASSPDGGEEYF.

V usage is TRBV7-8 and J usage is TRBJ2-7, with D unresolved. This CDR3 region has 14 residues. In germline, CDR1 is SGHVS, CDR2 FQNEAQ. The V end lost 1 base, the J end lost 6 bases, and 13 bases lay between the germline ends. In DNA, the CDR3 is TGTGCCAGCAGCTTAGTCGTTATGGGGATCGAGCAGTACTTC. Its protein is CASSLVVMGIEQYF.

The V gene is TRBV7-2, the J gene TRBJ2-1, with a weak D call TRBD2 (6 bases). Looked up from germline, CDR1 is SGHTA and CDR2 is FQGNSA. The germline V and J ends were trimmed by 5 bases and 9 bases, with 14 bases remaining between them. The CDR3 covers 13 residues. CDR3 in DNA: TGTGCCAGCAGCCAAGCTAGCGACCCTGAGCAGTTCTTC. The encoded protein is CASSQASDPEQFF.

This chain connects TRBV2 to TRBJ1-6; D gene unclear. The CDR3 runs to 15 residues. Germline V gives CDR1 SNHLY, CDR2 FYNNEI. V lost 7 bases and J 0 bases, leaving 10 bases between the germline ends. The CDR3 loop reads CASMGSDSYNSPLHF. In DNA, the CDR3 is TGTGCCAGCATGGGCAGCGACTCCTATAATTCACCCCTCCACTTT.

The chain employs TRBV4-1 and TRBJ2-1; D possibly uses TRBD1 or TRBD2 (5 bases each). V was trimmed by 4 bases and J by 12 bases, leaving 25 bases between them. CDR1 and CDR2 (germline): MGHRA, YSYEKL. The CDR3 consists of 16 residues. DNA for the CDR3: TGCGCCAGCAGCCCGCCACTAGTTGGGACCTTATTCGTGCAGTTCTTC. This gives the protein CASSPPLVGTLFVQFF.

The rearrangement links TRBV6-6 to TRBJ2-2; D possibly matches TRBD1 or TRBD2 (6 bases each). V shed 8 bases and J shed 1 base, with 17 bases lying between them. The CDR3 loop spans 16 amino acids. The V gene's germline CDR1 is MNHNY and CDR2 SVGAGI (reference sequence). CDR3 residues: CASALRGRENTGELFF. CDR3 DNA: TGTGCCAGCGCCCTTCGGGGGCGGGAGAACACCGGGGAGCTGTTTTTT.

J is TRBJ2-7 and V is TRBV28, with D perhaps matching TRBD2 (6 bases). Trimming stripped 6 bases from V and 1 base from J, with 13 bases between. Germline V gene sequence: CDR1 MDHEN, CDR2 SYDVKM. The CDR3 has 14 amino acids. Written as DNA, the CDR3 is TGTGCCAGCAGGGCGCTAGCGTTATCCTACGAGCAGTACTTC. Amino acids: CASRALALSYEQYF. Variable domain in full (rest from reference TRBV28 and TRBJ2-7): DVKVTQSSRYLVKRTGEKVFLECVQDMDHENMFWYRQDPGLGLRLIYFSYDVKMKEKGDIPEGYSVSREKKERFSLILESASTNQTSMYLCASRALALSYEQYFGPGTRLTVT.

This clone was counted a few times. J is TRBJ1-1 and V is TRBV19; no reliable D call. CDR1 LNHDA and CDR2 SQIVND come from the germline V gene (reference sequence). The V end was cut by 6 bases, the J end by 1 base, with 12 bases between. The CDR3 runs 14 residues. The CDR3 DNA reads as TGTGCCAGTAGCCACGACACGGCGAACACTGAAGCTTTCTTT. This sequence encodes CASSHDTANTEAFF.

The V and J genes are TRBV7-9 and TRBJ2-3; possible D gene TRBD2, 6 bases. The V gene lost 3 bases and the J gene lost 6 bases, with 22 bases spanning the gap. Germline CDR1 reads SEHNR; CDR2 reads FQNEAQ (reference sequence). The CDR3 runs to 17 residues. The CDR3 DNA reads TGTGCCAGCAGCTTGCCGCCGGGACTCGACGTGAGGGATACGCAGTATTTT. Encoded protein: CASSLPPGLDVRDTQYF. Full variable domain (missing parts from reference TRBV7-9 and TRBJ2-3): DTGVSQNPRHKITKRGQNVTFRCDPISEHNRLYWYRQTLGQGPEFLTYFQNEAQLEKSRLLSDRFSAERPKGSFSTLEIQRTEQGDSAMYLCASSLPPGLDVRDTQYFGPGTRLTVL.

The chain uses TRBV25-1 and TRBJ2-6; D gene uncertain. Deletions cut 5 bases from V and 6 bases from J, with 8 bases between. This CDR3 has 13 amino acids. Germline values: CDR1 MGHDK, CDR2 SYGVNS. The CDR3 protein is CASSSWVANVLTF. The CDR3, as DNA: TGTGCCAGCAGTTCATGGGTGGCCAACGTCCTGACTTTC. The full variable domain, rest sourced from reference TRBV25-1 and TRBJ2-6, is EADIYQTPRYLVIGTGKKITLECSQTMGHDKMYWYQQDPGMELHLIHYSYGVNSTEKGDLSSESTVSRIRTEHFPLTLESARPSHTSQYLCASSSWVANVLTFGAGSRLTVL.